This T cell receptor beta chain was retrieved from a study of T cells in Graves' hyperthyroidism and ophthalmopathy. Whole-study results and caveats: In blood, most of the thyroid clonotypes expanded above 0.001 were also present. Ophthalmopathy was separated from stable hyperthyroidism by a 13 V-J model.

Exclusion followed for patients with uncontrolled infection, other autoimmune disease, pregnancy or lactation. Amplification of TCR beta CDR3 regions used RNA as the template. The HTBI primer set was used in a first-round RT-PCR of the TCR CDR3. TCRdb analysed the multiplex PCR reads with MiXCR anew, one entry per CDR3 protein. This table holds under 350,000 distinct CDR3 sequences, about 18% found once. As concerns this clonotype: As yet, its antigen is unknown. This may be a read error: a much more frequent sequence differs by one nucleotide. The CDR3 carries no conserved terminal phenylalanine or tryptophan, so it likely arises from a read error.

Between the trimmed V and J ends, which lost 6 bases and 2 bases, there was a span of 11 bases. The CDR3 loop spans 13 amino acids. CDR1 and CDR2 from the germline V gene are SGHRS and YFSETQ. Specimen: blood. The receptor comes from a woman aged 50 to 60 with Graves' hyperthyroidism. The rearrangement uses TRBV5-1 and TRBJ1-1; possibly TRBD1 for D (6 bases). CDR3 loop: CASTRTDNTEAFS. CDR3 nucleotide sequence: TGCGCCAGCACCCGGACAGACAACACTGAAGCTTTCTCT.